Sequencing of this T cell receptor beta chain was carried out in a study of CD8 T cells in Susac syndrome. About the study: Within the sequenced group of Susac syndrome patients, about 6 showed active disease and about 8 were in remission. Study-wide results and caveats: Only a relatively small number of individuals were included in the TCR sequencing and HLA analysis.

For this clonotype: As yet, its antigen is unknown.

The V gene lost 4 bases and the J gene lost 2 bases, with 15 bases spanning the gap. Germline V gene data show CDR1 as LGHDT and CDR2 as YNNKEL (reference sequence). The CDR3 totals 15 residues. Reverse transcription used about 0.45 to 1 ug RNA and random hexamers. Coverage of TCR beta CDR3 amplification by immunoSEQ multiplex PCR extended to 54 Vbeta and 13 Jbeta. TCRdb used MiXCR to reprocess the immunoSEQ multiplex PCR reads, holding one entry per CDR3 protein. This table holds 120,000 to 150,000 distinct CDR3 sequences, approximately 95% found once. This clonotype originated in a human donor with Susac syndrome. Specimen: CD4+ T cells from PBMCs. The gene calls are TRBV3-1 and TRBJ2-7; tentative D call: TRBD2 (6 bases). The CDR3 region is CASSPPGTLTYEQYF. The CDR3 DNA is TGTGCCAGCAGCCCCCCCGGGACTTTAACCTACGAGCAGTACTTC.